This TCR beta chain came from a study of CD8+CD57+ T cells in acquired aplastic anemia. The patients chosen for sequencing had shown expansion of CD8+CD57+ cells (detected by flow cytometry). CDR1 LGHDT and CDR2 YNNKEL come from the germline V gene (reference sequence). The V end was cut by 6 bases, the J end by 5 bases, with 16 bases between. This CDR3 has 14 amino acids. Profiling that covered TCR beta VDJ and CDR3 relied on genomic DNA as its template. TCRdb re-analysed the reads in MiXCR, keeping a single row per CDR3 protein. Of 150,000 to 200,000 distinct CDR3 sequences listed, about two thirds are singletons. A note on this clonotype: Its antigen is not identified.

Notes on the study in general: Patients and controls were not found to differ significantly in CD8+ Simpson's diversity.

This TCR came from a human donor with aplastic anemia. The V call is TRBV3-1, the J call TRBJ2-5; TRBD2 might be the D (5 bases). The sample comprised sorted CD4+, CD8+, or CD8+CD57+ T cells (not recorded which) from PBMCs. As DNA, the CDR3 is TGTGCCAGCAGGCAGGACTCAGATGGGGAGACCCAGTACTTC. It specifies CASRQDSDGETQYF.